This T cell receptor beta chain was identified during a study of T cell repertoires in cytomegalovirus infection. Looking at the study overall: Peptides in the study included HLA-C-restricted and HLA-B-restricted CMV epitopes. A matching HLA type, together with CMV infection, was signaled by public TCR beta signatures.

TCRdb used MiXCR to reprocess the reads, holding one entry per CDR3 protein. Of fewer than 130,000 distinct CDR3 sequences in the sample, less than 55% were seen once. Details on this clonotype: Its antigen is still unknown. Given the absence of the conserved phenylalanine or tryptophan at the CDR3 end, a read error is likely.

Notes on the study in general: Cumulated frequencies of public TCR beta families served to identify carriers of CMV plus the relevant HLA. HLA-C-restricted CMV clonotypes gave the most frequent clonotype in two of eight donors.

This CDR3 spans 16 amino acids. V lost 7 bases, J lost 0 bases, and 16 bases lay in between. Germline lookup yields CDR1 SGHVS and CDR2 FNYEAQ. The clonotype comes from a human donor in good health (CMV status not recorded). Some clones in this sample may be carry-over from other donors' samples. The chain uses TRBV7-6 and TRBJ1-3; D may be TRBD1 (5 bases). Sequences were derived from CD8+ T cells from cultured PBMCs, sampled from culture after CMV antigen stimulation. This CDR3 is CASTAGASSSGNTIYL. The CDR3 region has the DNA TGTGCCAGCACCGCCGGGGCCTCGAGCTCTGGAAACACCATATATCTT.